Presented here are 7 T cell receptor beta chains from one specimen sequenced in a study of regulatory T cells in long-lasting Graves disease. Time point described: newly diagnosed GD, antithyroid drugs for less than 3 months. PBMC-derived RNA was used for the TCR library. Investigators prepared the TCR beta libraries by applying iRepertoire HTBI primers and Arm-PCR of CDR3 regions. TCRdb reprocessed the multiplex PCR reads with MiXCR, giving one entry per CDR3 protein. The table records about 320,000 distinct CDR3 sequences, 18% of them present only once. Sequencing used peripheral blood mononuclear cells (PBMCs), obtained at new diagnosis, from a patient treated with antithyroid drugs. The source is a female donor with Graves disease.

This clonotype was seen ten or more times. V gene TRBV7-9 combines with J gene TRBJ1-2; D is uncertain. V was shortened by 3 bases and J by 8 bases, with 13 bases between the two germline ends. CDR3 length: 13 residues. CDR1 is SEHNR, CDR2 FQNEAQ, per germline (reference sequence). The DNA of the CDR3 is TGTGCCAGCAGCTTCGGAGTGGATAGGGGCTACACCTTC. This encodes CASSFGVDRGYTF.

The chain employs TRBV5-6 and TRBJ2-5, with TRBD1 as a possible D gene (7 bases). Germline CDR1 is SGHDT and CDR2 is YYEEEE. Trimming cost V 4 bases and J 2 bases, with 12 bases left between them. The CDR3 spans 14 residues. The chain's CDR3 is CASSAGQNQETQYF. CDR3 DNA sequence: TGTGCCAGCAGCGCGGGACAGAATCAAGAGACCCAGTACTTC.

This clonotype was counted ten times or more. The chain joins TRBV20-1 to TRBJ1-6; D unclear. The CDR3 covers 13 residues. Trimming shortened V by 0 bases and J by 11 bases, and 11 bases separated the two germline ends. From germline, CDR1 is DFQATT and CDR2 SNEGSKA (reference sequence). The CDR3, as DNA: TGCAGTGCTAGAGATGGAGGCAGAACACCCCTCCACTTT. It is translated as CSARDGGRTPLHF.

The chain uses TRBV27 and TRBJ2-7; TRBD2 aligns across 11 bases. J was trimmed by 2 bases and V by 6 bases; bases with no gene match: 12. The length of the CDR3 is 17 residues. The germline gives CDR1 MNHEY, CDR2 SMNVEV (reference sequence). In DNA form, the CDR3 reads TGTGCCAGCAGCCAACACCTCCTACTAGCGGGAGCCTACGAGCAGTACTTC. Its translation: CASSQHLLLAGAYEQYF.

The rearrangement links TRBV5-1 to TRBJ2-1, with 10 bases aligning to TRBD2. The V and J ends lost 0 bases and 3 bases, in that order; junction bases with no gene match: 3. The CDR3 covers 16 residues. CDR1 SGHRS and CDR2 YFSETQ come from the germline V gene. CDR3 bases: TGCGCCAGCAGCTTGGCCTTAGCGGGGGGCTACAATGAGCAGTTCTTC. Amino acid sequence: CASSLALAGGYNEQFF.

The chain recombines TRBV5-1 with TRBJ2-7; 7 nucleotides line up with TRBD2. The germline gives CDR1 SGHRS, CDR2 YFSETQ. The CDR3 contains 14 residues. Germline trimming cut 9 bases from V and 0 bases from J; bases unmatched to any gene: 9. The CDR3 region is CATERASGSYEQYF. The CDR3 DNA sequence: TGCGCCACCGAGAGGGCTAGCGGCTCCTACGAGCAGTACTTC.

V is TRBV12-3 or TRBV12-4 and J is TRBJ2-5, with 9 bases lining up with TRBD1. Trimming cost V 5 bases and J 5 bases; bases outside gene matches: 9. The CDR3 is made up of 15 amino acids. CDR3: CASSRQGGGWETQYF. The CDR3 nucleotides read TGTGCCAGCAGTCGACAGGGGGGAGGATGGGAGACCCAGTACTTC.